Sequencing of this T cell receptor (beta chain) was carried out in a study of blood T cell repertoires in COVID-19. Study in general: PBMCs, B-cell-depleted T cells, or T cells were the source of the cDNA or gDNA that made up the material.

Original analysis: Amplifying reference gene primers gave estimates of nucleated cell counts. Only in-frame clones appear in the TCRdb table, and some are missing; sequencing was by immunoSEQ multiplex PCR. That table furnishes V, J and clone size, whereas the DNA furnished D and trimming. The table has roughly 300,000 clones, approximately 85% seen once; the top ten hold 7.2%. Germline CDR1 KGHSH, CDR2 LQKENI. With 6 bases removed from V and 3 bases from J, the gap between germline ends came to 14 bases. The CDR3 has 15 residues. Input material: peripheral blood. The chain employs TRBV18 and TRBJ2-2; D possibly corresponds to TRBD2 (6 bases). This receptor was identified in a human donor in a cohort sampled during active COVID-19. As DNA, the CDR3 is TGTGCCAGCTCCCCCCGACCGGGGGACACCGGGGAGCTGTTTTTT. Translation gives CASSPRPGDTGELFF.